This passage covers 17 T cell receptor beta chains from one sample sequenced in a study of T cell changes during pregnancy in multiple sclerosis. Method: immunoSEQ multiplex PCR; TCRdb's copy keeps in-frame clones and lacks some. The sample lists 47,000 or so clones; roughly 89% were seen once. The sample here was peripheral blood, taken after pregnancy. Receptors were obtained from a female donor in good health, enrolled as a control in a pregnancy study.

The rearrangement uses TRBV19 and TRBJ2-7, with TRBD1 matching 7 bases. V lost 4 bases to trimming and J lost 3 bases; unmatched junction nucleotides: 6. CDR3 size: 14 residues. CDR1 and CDR2 from the germline V gene are LNHDA and SQIVND (reference sequence). This CDR3 reads CASSSLRQGYEQYF. The CDR3 DNA is TGTGCCAGTAGTAGCTTAAGACAGGGCTACGAGCAGTACTTC.

V usage is TRBV28 and J usage is TRBJ2-1; the match to TRBD1 covers 7 bases. From germline, CDR1 is MDHEN and CDR2 SYDVKM. This CDR3 has 15 amino acids. V dropped 6 bases and J dropped 6; count of bases not matched to a gene: 11. The CDR3 region is CASSPTGARFNEQFF. CDR3 DNA sequence: TGTGCCAGCAGCCCAACAGGGGCTAGGTTCAATGAGCAGTTCTTC.

The chain uses TRBV7-8 and TRBJ2-2, with 7 bases fitting TRBD2. CDR3 length: 15 residues. The V segment lost 0 bases and the J segment 6 bases; nucleotides outside the gene matches: 4. Looked up from germline, CDR1 is SGHVS and CDR2 is FQNEAQ. The CDR3 DNA is TGTGCCAGCAGCTTAGCGGGAGGGAGCGCCGGGGAGCTGTTTTTT. Protein product: CASSLAGGSAGELFF.

This sequence joins TRBV7-9 and TRBJ1-5, with D tentatively TRBD1 (6 bases). V was clipped by 5 bases and J by 7 bases, with 21 bases between them. CDR3 size: 16 residues. CDR1 and CDR2 from the germline V gene are SEHNR and FQNEAQ (reference sequence). For the CDR3, the DNA is TGTGCCAGCAGCCGGCAGACAGGTTTAGCGGGGCAGCCCCAGCATTTT. Translated, it gives CASSRQTGLAGQPQHF.

This clone was recorded a few times. The V call is TRBV29-1, the J call TRBJ1-1, with D unresolved. Germline CDR1 and CDR2: SQVTM and ANQGSEA. V was pared by 6 bases and J by 6 bases, with 11 bases between. The CDR3 extends over 11 amino acids. The CDR3 sequence is CSVVAAPEAFF. CDR3 nucleotides: TGCAGCGTCGTCGCGGCCCCTGAAGCTTTCTTT.

The J gene is TRBJ2-5, the V gene TRBV19, with a weak D call TRBD2 (6 bases). Per germline, CDR1 LNHDA and CDR2 SQIVND (reference sequence). CDR3 length: 12 amino acids. Trimming shortened V by 6 bases and J by 5 bases, and 10 bases separated the two germline ends. The CDR3 region has the DNA TGTGCCAGTAGGGGGGGTTTGGAGACCCAGTACTTC. This gives the protein CASRGGLETQYF. The variable domain in full, with the rest retrieved from reference TRBV19 and TRBJ2-5, is DGGITQSPKYLFRKEGQNVTLSCEQNLNHDAMYWYRQDPGQGLRLIYYSQIVNDFQKGDIAEGYSVSREKKESFPLTVTSAQKNPTAFYLCASRGGLETQYFGPGTRLLVL.

This chain joins TRBV5-6 and TRBJ1-1; 9 bases are a match to TRBD1. The CDR3 has 16 residues. Germline-derived CDR1 and CDR2 are SGHDT and YYEEEE. V lost 3 bases and J lost 1; bases outside the gene matches: 7. CDR3: CASSSLRTGENTEAFF. As DNA, the CDR3 is TGTGCCAGCAGCTCACTCAGGACAGGGGAGAACACTGAAGCTTTCTTT. The whole variable domain, remainder taken from reference TRBV5-6 and TRBJ1-1, is DAGVTQSPTHLIKTRGQQVTLRCSPKSGHDTVSWYQQALGQGPQFIFQYYEEEERQRGNFPDRFSGHQFPNYSSELNVNALLLGDSALYLCASSSLRTGENTEAFFGQGTRLTVV.

J is TRBJ2-3 and V is TRBV15; 7 nucleotides match TRBD2. CDR3 length: 14 amino acids. Trimming cost V 1 base and J 6 bases; bases outside gene matches: 4. The germline V gene encodes CDR1 LNHNV and CDR2 YYDKDF (reference sequence). The CDR3 protein is CATSRGGGSDTQYF. CDR3 nucleotide sequence: TGTGCCACCAGCAGAGGGGGCGGGAGTGATACGCAGTATTTT.

This rearrangement joins TRBV18 to TRBJ2-2; 10 bases match TRBD1. V lost 3 bases and J lost 4; bases outside the gene matches: 2. CDR3 length: 15 residues. Germline CDR1 KGHSH, CDR2 LQKENI. CDR3 residues: CASSPGQGITGELFF. The CDR3 DNA sequence: TGTGCCAGCTCACCGGGACAGGGGATCACCGGGGAGCTGTTTTTT.

The rearrangement uses TRBV7-2 and TRBJ2-2, with D possibly being TRBD1 (6 bases). The ends were cut back, 5 bases at V and 3 bases at J, with 13 bases in the middle. Per the germline V gene, CDR1 is SGHTA and CDR2 is FQGNSA. The CDR3 contains 15 residues. The CDR3, as DNA: TGTGCCAGCAGCCCCATCGCAGGGGACACCGGGGAGCTGTTTTTT. This gives the protein CASSPIAGDTGELFF.

The DNA of the CDR3 is TGCGCCAGCAGCTTGTCCCCAGCGGGAGTGGATGAGCAGTTCTTC. Encoded protein: CASSLSPAGVDEQFF. V gene TRBV5-1 combines with J gene TRBJ2-1, with 8 positions matching TRBD2. Germline values: CDR1 SGHRS, CDR2 YFSETQ. This CDR3 comprises 15 residues. Losses at the gene ends were 1 base for V and 8 bases for J; bases not matched to a gene: 8.

The chain has TRBV29-1 and TRBJ2-3; TRBD2 matches 10 bases. V lost 3 bases, J lost 0 bases, and 3 bases stayed unmatched. The CDR3 is 15 amino acids. Germline assignment: CDR1 SQVTM and CDR2 ANQGSEA. Here the CDR3 reads CSVEASGRSTDTQYF. The CDR3 coding sequence is TGCAGCGTTGAGGCTAGCGGGAGAAGCACAGATACGCAGTATTTT.

The rearrangement links TRBV6-5 to TRBJ1-2, with D tentatively TRBD1 (6 bases). In germline, CDR1 is MNHEY, CDR2 SVGAGI. This CDR3 region has 14 residues. V was pared by 7 bases and J by 1 base, with 13 bases between. The CDR3 protein is CASNIVQGNYGYTF. CDR3 in DNA: TGTGCCAGCAATATAGTACAGGGTAACTATGGCTACACCTTC.

The chain has TRBV4-2 and TRBJ2-1; 7 bases map to TRBD2. With V trimmed by 2 bases and J by 5 bases, 3 bases remained unmatched. The CDR3 loop spans 14 amino acids. The V gene's germline CDR1 is LGHNA and CDR2 YNFKEQ. CDR3 DNA: TGTGCCAGCAGCCAATGGCGGGGGAACAATGAGCAGTTCTTC. Protein sequence: CASSQWRGNNEQFF.

The chain recombines TRBV7-9 with TRBJ1-6, with 8 bases aligning to TRBD1. After removal of 0 bases from V and 1 base from J, the junction contained 2 bases not matched to a gene. Germline V gives CDR1 SEHNR, CDR2 FQNEAQ (reference sequence). The CDR3 runs to 17 residues. CDR3 residues: CASSLARGRSYNSPLHF. The CDR3 DNA sequence: TGTGCCAGCAGCTTAGCCAGGGGGCGATCCTATAATTCACCCCTCCACTTT.

The rearrangement joins TRBV6-5 to TRBJ1-1, with D unclear. The CDR3 is made up of 14 amino acids. V was pared by 5 bases and J by 0 bases, with 10 bases between. CDR1 is MNHEY, CDR2 SVGAGI, per germline. CDR3 bases: TGTGCCAGCAGTGGCGGCGGGGTGAACACTGAAGCTTTCTTT. Its translation is CASSGGGVNTEAFF.

This CDR3 is CASMGGRETQYF. The CDR3 bases are TGTGCCAGCATGGGAGGGCGAGAGACCCAGTACTTC. The rearrangement uses TRBV2 and TRBJ2-5; 7 positions agree with TRBD2. CDR3 length equals 12 residues. In germline, CDR1 is SNHLY, CDR2 FYNNEI. V lost 7 bases to trimming and J lost 4 bases; unmatched junction nucleotides: 3.